The 3 T cell receptor beta chains listed next were all sequenced from one sample in a study of T-cell memory formation after mild COVID-19. MiXCR, applied by TCRdb to the 5' RACE reads, yields one record per CDR3 protein. The sample lists 500,000 to 650,000 distinct CDR3 sequences, approximately 21% occurring once. Source material: PBMCs or a T cell subset sorted from them (not recorded which). The receptors originated from an adult woman who had mild COVID-19 (a few samples of this study predate the infection). Cell type and time point are not known.

V is TRBV13 and J is TRBJ1-1; 8 bases align to TRBD1. CDR1 is PRHDT and CDR2 is FYEKMQ in the germline V gene (reference sequence). The CDR3 covers 16 residues. V trimming: 5 bases; J trimming: 3 bases; junction bases outside the gene matches: 11. DNA of the CDR3: TGTGCCAGCAGCCCATTTGACAGGGGTTATGACACTGAAGCTTTCTTT. This codes for CASSPFDRGYDTEAFF.

The table lists this clonotype with a few counts. Compared with germline, one end of the junction differs, possibly owing to a read error. The gene calls are TRBV4-2 and TRBJ2-1, with D unclear. Looked up from germline, CDR1 is LGHNA and CDR2 is YNFKEQ. This CDR3 region has 13 residues. CDR3 loop: CASTQTGYNEQFF. The CDR3 DNA reads TGTGCCAGCACCCAAACGGGCTACAATGAGCAGTTCTTC.

This chain links TRBV3-1 with TRBJ2-3; tentative D call: TRBD1 (5 bases). V was cut by 3 bases and J by 7 bases, with 17 bases left in between. CDR1 is LGHDT and CDR2 is YNNKEL in the germline V gene (reference sequence). The CDR3 is made up of 15 amino acids. CDR3 amino acids: CASSQPGYRSNTQYF. The CDR3 nucleotides are TGTGCCAGCAGCCAGCCAGGGTACAGGAGTAATACGCAGTATTTT.